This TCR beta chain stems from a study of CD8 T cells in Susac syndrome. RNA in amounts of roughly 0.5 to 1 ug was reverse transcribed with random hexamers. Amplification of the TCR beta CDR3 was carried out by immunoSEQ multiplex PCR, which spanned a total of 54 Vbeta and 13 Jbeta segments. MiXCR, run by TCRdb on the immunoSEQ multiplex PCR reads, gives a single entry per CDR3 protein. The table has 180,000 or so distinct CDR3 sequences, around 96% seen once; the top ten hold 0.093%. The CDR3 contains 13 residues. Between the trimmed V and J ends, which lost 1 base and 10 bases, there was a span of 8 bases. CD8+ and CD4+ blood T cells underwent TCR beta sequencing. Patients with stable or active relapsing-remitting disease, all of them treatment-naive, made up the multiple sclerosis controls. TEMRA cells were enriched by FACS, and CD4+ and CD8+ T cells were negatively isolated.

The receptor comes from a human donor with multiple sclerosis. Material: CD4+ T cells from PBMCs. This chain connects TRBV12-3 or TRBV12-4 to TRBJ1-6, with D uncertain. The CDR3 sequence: CASSLGGGSPLHF. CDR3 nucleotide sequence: TGTGCCAGCAGTTTAGGGGGAGGCTCACCCCTCCACTTT.